This T cell receptor (beta chain) was obtained from a study of response to subunit inactivated influenza vaccine. The study's findings and limits: Authors proposed each seasonal influenza vaccination draws in few new T cells.

This clonotype was picked up a small number of times. Its antigen is unknown. Using its own MiXCR run on the RT-PCR reads, TCRdb lists one record per CDR3 protein. The sample includes 400,000 to 650,000 distinct CDR3 sequences, under 8.5% of them seen just once. The CDR3 is 16 residues long. Germline CDR1 reads SGDLS; CDR2 reads YYNGEE. Trimming took 3 bases from V and 8 from J, leaving 20 bases between them. The material sequenced was PBMCs from blood, taken roughly 24 months after vaccination. The J gene is TRBJ2-2, the V gene TRBV9; no clear D. This receptor was identified in a man aged 45 to 70 who received an inactivated influenza vaccine. Here the CDR3 DNA reads TGTGCCAGCAGCGCGAGTTCCGGGCAGCCCCGGGGGGAGCTGTTTTTT. Amino acids: CASSASSGQPRGELFF. The full variable domain, rest sourced from reference TRBV9 and TRBJ2-2, is DSGVTQTPKHLITATGQRVTLRCSPRSGDLSVYWYQQSLDQGLQFLIQYYNGEERAKGNILERFSAQQFPDLHSELNLSSLELGDSALYFCASSASSGQPRGELFFGEGSRLTVL.